The rows below give T cell receptor beta chains drawn from one sample of a study of spatial heterogeneity in lung cancer. TCRdb used MiXCR to reprocess the 5' RACE reads, holding one entry per CDR3 protein. The repertoire has 18,000 or so distinct CDR3 sequences, around 6% of them found once; the top ten carry about 4%. The source material was lung tumor tissue, sampled at surgery. The receptor source for this set is a female donor with early-stage non-small cell lung cancer. Each CDR3 is given with its conserved first and last residue. Each record gives: CDR3 protein, CDR3 DNA, clone size, D gene, V gene, J gene. A D gene is named only where the DNA matches it firmly. Some rows mark clone size as missing; the rest say once, few, many or name a class of expanded clone.

CSAPVMGLRNTEAFF,TGCAGTGCCCCCGTAATGGGGCTACGGAACACTGAAGCTTTCTTT,many,NA,TRBV20-1,TRBJ1-1
CASSWDRGNSPLHF,TGTGCCAGCAGCTGGGACAGGGGTAATTCACCCCTCCACTTT,many,TRBD1,TRBV11-2,TRBJ1-6
CSAPGRLSTDTQYF,TGCAGTGCCCCGGGGCGACTTAGCACAGATACGCAGTATTTT,many,NA,TRBV20-1,TRBJ2-3
CSARRQKGTQYF,TGCAGTGCTAGGCGGCAGAAAGGGACCCAGTACTTC,NA,NA,TRBV20-1,TRBJ2-5
CAWAIGQNQPQHF,TGTGCCTGGGCGATTGGGCAAAATCAGCCCCAGCATTTT,medium-sized,NA,TRBV30,TRBJ1-5
CASSPDRSLMNTEAFF,TGTGCCAGCTCACCAGACAGGAGCCTCATGAACACTGAAGCTTTCTTT,many,NA,TRBV18,TRBJ1-1
CASSQTWGSGDTQYF,TGTGCCAGCTCCCAAACGTGGGGGTCGGGAGATACGCAGTATTTT,many,NA,TRBV18,TRBJ2-3
CASSRTRRGTDTQYF,TGTGCCAGCAGTCGGACTCGGAGGGGGACAGATACGCAGTATTTT,many,NA,TRBV7-2,TRBJ2-3
CSLLGVQGTQYF,TGCAGCCTCCTGGGGGTACAGGGTACGCAGTATTTT,many,NA,TRBV29-1,TRBJ2-3
CASSTQGNPTDTQYF,TGCGCCAGCAGCACCCAGGGGAATCCCACAGATACGCAGTATTTT,few,NA,TRBV5-1,TRBJ2-3
CASSLRREKLFF,TGTGCCAGCAGTTTAAGGCGTGAAAAACTGTTTTTT,few,NA,TRBV12-3/TRBV12-4,TRBJ1-4
CASSQNSGPQHF,TGTGCCAGCAGTCAGAACAGCGGCCCCCAGCATTTT,many,NA,TRBV12-3/TRBV12-4,TRBJ1-5
CASSLGVEHEQYF,TGTGCCAGCAGTTTGGGAGTGGAGCACGAGCAGTACTTC,many,NA,TRBV28,TRBJ2-7
CASSLAGQKETQYF,TGTGCCAGCAGCTTAGCAGGACAGAAAGAGACCCAGTACTTC,many,NA,TRBV7-2,TRBJ2-5
CASRAVREKLFF,TGTGCCAGCAGAGCGGTGAGAGAAAAACTGTTTTTT,many,NA,TRBV7-9,TRBJ1-4
CSARDPSAKGYTF,TGCAGTGCTAGAGATCCGTCCGCAAAGGGCTACACCTTC,medium-sized,NA,TRBV20-1,TRBJ1-2
CASSRDSSNTEAFF,TGCGCCAGCAGCCGAGACAGCTCGAACACTGAAGCTTTCTTT,medium-sized,NA,TRBV4-3,TRBJ1-1
CASSPQTGGETQYF,TGTGCCAGCTCACCCCAGACTGGAGGGGAGACCCAGTACTTC,many,NA,TRBV18,TRBJ2-5
CASSQGTF,TGTGCCAGCAGCCAAGGGACCTTC,medium-sized,NA,TRBV13,TRBJ2-7
CASSLGGGASNQPQHF,TGTGCCAGCAGCTTAGGGGGAGGGGCAAGCAATCAGCCCCAGCATTTT,many,NA,TRBV7-8,TRBJ1-5
CASRGSGRASYNEQFF,TGTGCCAGCAGAGGTAGCGGGAGAGCCTCCTACAATGAGCAGTTCTTC,many,TRBD2,TRBV28,TRBJ2-1
CASSLQLNNSPLHF,TGTGCCAGCAGCCTACAGTTAAATAATTCACCCCTCCACTTT,many,NA,TRBV11-2,TRBJ1-6
CSAERGRSTDTQYF,TGCAGTGCCGAGAGGGGAAGAAGCACAGATACGCAGTATTTT,many,NA,TRBV20-1,TRBJ2-3
CASSRAIAGWAELFF,TGTGCCAGCAGCCGCGCGATAGCGGGATGGGCGGAGCTGTTTTTT,many,TRBD2,TRBV7-8,TRBJ2-2
CASSLGQRGSEQYF,TGTGCCAGCAGCCTCGGCCAACGAGGGAGCGAGCAGTACTTC,many,NA,TRBV3-1,TRBJ2-7
CSVAASGAPGETQYF,TGCAGCGTTGCAGCTAGCGGGGCCCCCGGGGAGACCCAGTACTTC,NA,TRBD2,TRBV29-1,TRBJ2-5